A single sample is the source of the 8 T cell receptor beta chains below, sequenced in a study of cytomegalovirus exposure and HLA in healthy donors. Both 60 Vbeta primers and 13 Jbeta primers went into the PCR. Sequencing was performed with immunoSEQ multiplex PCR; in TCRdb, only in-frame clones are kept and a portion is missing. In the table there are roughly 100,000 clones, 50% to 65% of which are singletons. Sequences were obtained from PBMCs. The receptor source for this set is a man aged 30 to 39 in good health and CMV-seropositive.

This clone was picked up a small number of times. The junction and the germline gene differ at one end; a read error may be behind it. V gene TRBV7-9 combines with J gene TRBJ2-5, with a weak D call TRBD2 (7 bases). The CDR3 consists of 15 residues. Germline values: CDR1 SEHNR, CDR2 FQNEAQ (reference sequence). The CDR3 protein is CSSSLGGPLQETQYF. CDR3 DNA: TGTTCCAGCAGTCTCGGGGGGCCACTTCAAGAGACCCAGTACTTC.

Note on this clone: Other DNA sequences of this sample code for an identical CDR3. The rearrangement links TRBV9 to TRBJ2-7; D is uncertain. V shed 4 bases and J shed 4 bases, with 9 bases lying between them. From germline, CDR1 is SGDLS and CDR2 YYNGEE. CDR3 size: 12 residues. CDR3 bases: TGTGCCAGCAGCCCCACCGGTTACGAGCAGTACTTC. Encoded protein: CASSPTGYEQYF.

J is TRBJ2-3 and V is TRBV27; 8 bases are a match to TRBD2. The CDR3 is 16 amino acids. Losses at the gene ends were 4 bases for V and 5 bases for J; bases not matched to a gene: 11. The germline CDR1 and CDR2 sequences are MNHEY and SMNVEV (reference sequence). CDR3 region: CASSSFLMRGEDTQYF. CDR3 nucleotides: TGTGCCAGCAGTTCATTCTTAATGCGGGGGGAAGATACGCAGTATTTT.

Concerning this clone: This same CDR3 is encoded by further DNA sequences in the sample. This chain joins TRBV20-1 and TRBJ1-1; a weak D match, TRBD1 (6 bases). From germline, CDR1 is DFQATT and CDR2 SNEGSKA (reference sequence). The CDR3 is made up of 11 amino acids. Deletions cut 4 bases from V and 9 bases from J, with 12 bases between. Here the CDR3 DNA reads TGCAGTGCTACATTAGGGACACAAGCTTTCTTT. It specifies CSATLGTQAFF.

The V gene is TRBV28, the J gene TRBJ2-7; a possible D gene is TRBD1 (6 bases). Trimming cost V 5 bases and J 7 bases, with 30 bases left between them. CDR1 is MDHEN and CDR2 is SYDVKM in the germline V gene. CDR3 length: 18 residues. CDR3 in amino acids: CASSQNYRVLGPWGEQYF. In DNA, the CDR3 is TGTGCCAGCAGTCAGAATTACAGGGTACTAGGGCCTTGGGGGGAGCAGTACTTC.

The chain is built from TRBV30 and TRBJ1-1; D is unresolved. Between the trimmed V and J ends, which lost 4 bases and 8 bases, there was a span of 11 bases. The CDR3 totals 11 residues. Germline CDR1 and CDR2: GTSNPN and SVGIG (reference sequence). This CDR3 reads CAWIHGGEAFF. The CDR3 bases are TGTGCCTGGATACATGGAGGAGAAGCTTTCTTT. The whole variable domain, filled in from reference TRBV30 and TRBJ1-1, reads SQTIHQWPATLVQPVGSPLSLECTVEGTSNPNLYWYRQAAGRGLQLLFYSVGIGQISSEVPQNLSASRPQDRQFILSSKKLLLSDSGFYLCAWIHGGEAFFGQGTRLTVV.

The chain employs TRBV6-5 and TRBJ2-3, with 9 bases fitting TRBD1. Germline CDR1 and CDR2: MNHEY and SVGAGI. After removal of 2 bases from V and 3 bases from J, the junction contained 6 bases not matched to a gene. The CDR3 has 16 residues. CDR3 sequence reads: CASSYAGGTGTDTQYF. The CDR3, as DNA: TGTGCCAGCAGTTACGCAGGGGGGACAGGGACAGATACGCAGTATTTT.

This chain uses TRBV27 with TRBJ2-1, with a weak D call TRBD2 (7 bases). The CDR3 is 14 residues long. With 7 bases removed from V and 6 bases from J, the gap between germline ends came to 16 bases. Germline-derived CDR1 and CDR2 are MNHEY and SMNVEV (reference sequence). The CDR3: CASKVGGHGNEQFF. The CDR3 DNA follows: TGTGCCAGCAAGGTCGGGGGGCACGGCAATGAGCAGTTCTTC.